The 3 T cell receptor beta chains below all came from one sample that was sequenced in a study of T cell repertoires in cytomegalovirus infection. MiXCR, applied by TCRdb to the reads, yields one record per CDR3 protein. The data hold roughly 860,000 distinct CDR3 sequences, with 32% observed a single time. No antigen has been assigned to these receptors. Specimen: cultured CD8+ T cells from PBMCs, collected from culture after CMV antigen stimulation. The origin of the receptors is a human donor in good health (CMV status not recorded). Some clones in this sample may be carry-over from other donors' samples.

The sample holds a few counts of this clonotype. CDR3 in amino acids: CASSFSTGEAFF. The CDR3 nucleotides read TGTGCCAGCAGCTTCTCGACAGGGGAAGCTTTCTTT. The rearrangement joins TRBV11-1 to TRBJ1-1, with 7 nucleotides matching TRBD1. V was clipped by 3 bases and J by 8 bases; unmatched bases: 3. The CDR3 has 12 amino acids. Germline V lookup: CDR1 SGHAT, CDR2 FQDESV (reference sequence).

This clonotype was found a few times. The rearrangement joins TRBV6-1 to TRBJ2-1, with 12 positions matching TRBD2. The CDR3 extends over 15 amino acids. The V gene end was trimmed by 3 bases and the J gene end by 7 bases; junction bases not matched to a gene: 4. In germline, CDR1 is MNHNS, CDR2 SASEGT. This CDR3 reads CASSERLAGENEQFF. As DNA, the CDR3 is TGTGCCAGCAGTGAGCGACTAGCGGGGGAAAATGAGCAGTTCTTC.

This clonotype appeared a few times. The chain links TRBV7-6 to TRBJ1-2; 9 bases map to TRBD1. V trimming: 1 base; J trimming: 0 bases; junction bases outside the gene matches: 3. Germline V gives CDR1 SGHVS, CDR2 FNYEAQ. CDR3 length: 16 residues. For the CDR3, the DNA is TGTGCCAGCAGCTTAGGTGGGACAGGGTCTAACTATGGCTACACCTTC. Its translation: CASSLGGTGSNYGYTF.